Each of the 5 T cell receptor beta chains below was sequenced from the same sample in a study of blood T cell repertoires in COVID-19. Using immunoSEQ multiplex PCR, the repertoire was profiled, and TCRdb retains in-frame clones only, with some absent. Of nearly 300,000 clones in the sample, roughly 86% were seen once. What was sequenced was PBMCs or T cells enriched from blood (not recorded which). These receptors were taken from a woman aged 50 to 65 who had been exposed to COVID-19.

The V call is TRBV6-5, the J call TRBJ1-4; D possibly corresponds to TRBD1 (5 bases). Germline V gene lookup returns CDR1 MNHEY and CDR2 SVGAGI. The V and J ends lost 2 bases and 5 bases respectively, with 15 bases between them. The length of the CDR3 is 16 residues. CDR3 sequence: CASSYRQPASNEKLFF. As DNA, the CDR3 is TGTGCCAGCAGTTACAGACAGCCAGCCTCAAATGAAAAACTGTTTTTT.

The J gene is TRBJ2-2, the V gene TRBV5-4, with a tentative D call TRBD1 (6 bases). Looked up from germline, CDR1 is SGHNT and CDR2 is YYREEE (reference sequence). This CDR3 has 15 residues. Deletions cut 6 bases from V and 4 bases from J, with 16 bases between. The CDR3: CASNKQGARTGELFF. In DNA form, the CDR3 reads TGTGCCAGCAACAAACAGGGTGCGCGCACCGGGGAGCTGTTTTTT.

This rearrangement joins TRBV12-3 or TRBV12-4 to TRBJ1-4; D unclear. The V end was cut by 7 bases, the J end by 11 bases, with 14 bases between. The CDR3 covers 12 residues. The CDR3 here is CASTRTVNKLFF. CDR3 in DNA: TGTGCCAGCACCAGGACTGTAAACAAACTGTTTTTT.

The V and J genes are TRBV5-6 and TRBJ1-2; D is possibly TRBD1 (5 bases). The ends were cut back, 3 bases at V and 1 base at J, with 13 bases in the middle. This CDR3 has 15 residues. Germline CDR1 is SGHDT and CDR2 is YYEEEE. This chain's CDR3 is CASSWEGLGNYGYTF. In DNA, the CDR3 is TGTGCCAGCAGCTGGGAGGGGTTAGGTAACTATGGCTACACCTTC.

This clone was found a few times. The chain combines TRBV4-1 with TRBJ1-6; D remains unclear. The CDR3 sequence is 15 residues long. Germline CDR1 reads MGHRA; CDR2 reads YSYEKL. V lost 1 base and J 8 bases, leaving 12 bases between the germline ends. This CDR3 is CASSQAGLMDSPLHF. The CDR3 nucleotides read TGCGCCAGCAGCCAAGCCGGGTTGATGGATTCACCCCTCCACTTT.